The 14 T cell receptor beta chains below all came from one sample that was sequenced in a study of blood T cell repertoires in COVID-19. Repertoires were generated with immunoSEQ multiplex PCR, while TCRdb's copy carries only in-frame clones and drops some. The repertoire includes about 89,000 clones, approximately 84% of them detected once, and 6.3% sits in the top ten. Sequences were obtained from peripheral blood. All receptors come from a man aged 65 to 85 with COVID-19, enrolled during active disease.

In this sample, this clone turned up many times. The CDR3 spells CASSLAGDRAYEQYF. The CDR3 nucleotides read TGTGCCAGCAGCTTAGCGGGAGACCGAGCCTACGAGCAGTACTTC. The V and J genes are TRBV7-6 and TRBJ2-7; D might be TRBD2 (5 bases). Germline CDR1 SGHVS, CDR2 FNYEAQ. The CDR3 is 15 residues long. V lost 0 bases to trimming and J lost 2 bases, with 11 bases between them.

Only a few counts were recorded for this clone. V and J are TRBV11-3 and TRBJ1-3; 10 bases align to TRBD1. The germline CDR1 and CDR2 sequences are SGHNT and YENEEA. The CDR3 contains 15 residues. Trimming took 5 bases from V and 7 from J; bases not matched to a gene: 8. Here the CDR3 reads CASSVTGTGDNTIYF. The CDR3 nucleotides read TGTGCCAGCAGCGTTACCGGGACAGGGGACAACACCATATATTTT.

V gene TRBV9 combines with J gene TRBJ1-5; possible D gene TRBD1, 5 bases. From germline, CDR1 is SGDLS and CDR2 YYNGEE. The V and J ends lost 4 bases and 7 bases respectively, with 21 bases between them. This CDR3 has 16 amino acids. CDR3 sequence reads: CASSFSPDSMSQPQHF. CDR3 nucleotides: TGTGCCAGCAGCTTCTCCCCCGACAGTATGTCCCAGCCCCAGCATTTT.

This chain connects TRBV15 to TRBJ2-3; D uncertain. Trimming stripped 7 bases from V and 7 bases from J, with 6 bases between. This CDR3 is built from 10 residues. Germline V gene lookup returns CDR1 LNHNV and CDR2 YYDKDF (reference sequence). The CDR3 loop is CATTSNTQYF. The CDR3 bases are TGTGCCACCACCTCTAATACGCAGTATTTT.

The chain is built from TRBV19 and TRBJ2-5; the match to TRBD2 covers 9 bases. CDR3 length: 14 amino acids. Germline V lookup: CDR1 LNHDA, CDR2 SQIVND (reference sequence). After removal of 9 bases from V and 0 bases from J, the junction contained 5 bases not matched to a gene. The DNA for the CDR3 is TGTGCCAGGAGACTAGCGGACAACCAAGAGACCCAGTACTTC. This gives the protein CARRLADNQETQYF.

The V call is TRBV24-1, the J call TRBJ2-2, with 10 bases that match TRBD2. This CDR3 is built from 16 residues. Germline CDR1 reads KGHDR; CDR2 reads SFDVKD. V shed 5 bases, J shed 6 bases, and the junction held 8 bases outside the gene matches. The CDR3 DNA is TGTGCCACCAGTGGGACTAGCGGCCTTATTTCCGGGGAGCTGTTTTTT. This codes for CATSGTSGLISGELFF.

This chain joins TRBV11-2 and TRBJ1-6; D remains ambiguous. V was cut by 4 bases and J by 7 bases, with 8 bases left in between. Germline CDR1 SGHAT, CDR2 FQNNGV. This CDR3 contains 13 residues. The CDR3 DNA reads as TGTGCCAGCAGCTCGGGTGGAAATTCACCCCTCCACTTT. Translation gives CASSSGGNSPLHF.

V usage is TRBV20-1 and J usage is TRBJ1-2; 8 positions match TRBD1. Looked up from germline, CDR1 is DFQATT and CDR2 is SNEGSKA (reference sequence). With V trimmed by 3 bases and J by 3 bases, 15 bases remained unmatched. The CDR3 consists of 17 residues. Here the CDR3 reads CSASRVTGGTSDYGYTF. DNA for the CDR3: TGCAGTGCTAGTAGGGTTACAGGGGGGACGTCCGACTATGGCTACACCTTC.

This chain connects TRBV9 to TRBJ2-5, with a weak D call TRBD1 (5 bases). The CDR3 is made up of 15 amino acids. CDR1 SGDLS and CDR2 YYNGEE come from the germline V gene. Between the trimmed V and J ends, which lost 0 bases and 5 bases, there was a span of 14 bases. The CDR3 protein is CASSVGGREEETQYF. The CDR3 DNA reads TGTGCCAGCAGCGTAGGAGGCAGGGAAGAGGAGACCCAGTACTTC.

The chain carries TRBV19 and TRBJ1-1, with 7 bases aligning to TRBD1. The CDR3 loop spans 14 amino acids. CDR1 is LNHDA, CDR2 SQIVND, per germline (reference sequence). V dropped 5 bases and J dropped 1; count of bases not matched to a gene: 4. CDR3 sequence reads: CASSPDRRNTEAFF. In DNA form, the CDR3 reads TGTGCCAGTAGTCCGGACAGGCGGAACACTGAAGCTTTCTTT. The full variable domain, completed using reference TRBV19 and TRBJ1-1, is DGGITQSPKYLFRKEGQNVTLSCEQNLNHDAMYWYRQDPGQGLRLIYYSQIVNDFQKGDIAEGYSVSREKKESFPLTVTSAQKNPTAFYLCASSPDRRNTEAFFGQGTRLTVV.

This chain joins TRBV10-1 and TRBJ2-2; perhaps TRBD1 as D (5 bases). V was clipped by 4 bases and J by 0 bases, with 6 bases between them. The CDR3 contains 14 residues. Germline V gene sequence: CDR1 WNHNN, CDR2 SYGVQD (reference sequence). This CDR3 is CASSVGANTGELFF. DNA for the CDR3: TGCGCCAGCAGTGTAGGGGCGAACACCGGGGAGCTGTTTTTT.

The count of this clone is one. This CDR3 is CASSPGQPPEKLFF. The CDR3 DNA follows: TGTGCCAGCAGTCCGGGACAGCCCCCTGAAAAACTGTTTTTT. V usage is TRBV28 and J usage is TRBJ1-4, with 7 bases fitting TRBD1. CDR3 length: 14 amino acids. Germline values: CDR1 MDHEN, CDR2 SYDVKM. The J segment lost 7 bases and the V segment lost 5 bases, leaving 7 bases of the junction unmatched.

This clone occurred many times. CDR3 sequence: CASSLSGYEQYF. CDR3 in DNA: TGTGCCAGCAGCTTATCGGGGTACGAGCAGTACTTC. The gene calls are TRBV11-2 and TRBJ2-7; D perhaps matches TRBD2 (5 bases). Germline V gene sequence: CDR1 SGHAT, CDR2 FQNNGV. The CDR3 length is 12 residues. Trimming left V 2 bases short and J 4 bases short, with 6 bases between.

The genes are TRBV3-1 (or the pseudogene TRBV3-2) and TRBJ1-2; 8 bases align to TRBD1. Per germline, CDR1 LGHDT and CDR2 YNNKEL (reference sequence). V was clipped by 4 bases and J by 8 bases; unmatched bases: 6. This CDR3 has 13 amino acids. CDR3 in DNA: TGTGCCAGCAGCCTCGGACAGGGTGGCGGCTACACCTTC. It translates to CASSLGQGGGYTF.